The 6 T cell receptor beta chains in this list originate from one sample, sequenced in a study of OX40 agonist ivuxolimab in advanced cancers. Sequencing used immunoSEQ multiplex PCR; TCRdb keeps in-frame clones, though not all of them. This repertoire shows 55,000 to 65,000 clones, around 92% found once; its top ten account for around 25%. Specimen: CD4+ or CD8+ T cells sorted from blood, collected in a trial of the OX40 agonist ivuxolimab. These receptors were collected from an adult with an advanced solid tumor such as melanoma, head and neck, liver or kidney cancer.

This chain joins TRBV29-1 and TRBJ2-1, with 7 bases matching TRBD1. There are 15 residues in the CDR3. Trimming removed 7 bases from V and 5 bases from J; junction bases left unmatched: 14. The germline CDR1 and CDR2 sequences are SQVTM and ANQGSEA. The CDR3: CSAGWRQGVDNEQFF. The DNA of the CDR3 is TGCAGCGCTGGCTGGAGACAGGGAGTCGACAATGAGCAGTTCTTC.

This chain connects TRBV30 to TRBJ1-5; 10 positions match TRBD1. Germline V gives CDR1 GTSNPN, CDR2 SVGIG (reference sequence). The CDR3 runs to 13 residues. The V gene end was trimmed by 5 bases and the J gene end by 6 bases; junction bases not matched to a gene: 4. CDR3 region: CAWDRGQAQPQHF. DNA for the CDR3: TGTGCCTGGGACAGGGGGCAGGCTCAGCCCCAGCATTTT.

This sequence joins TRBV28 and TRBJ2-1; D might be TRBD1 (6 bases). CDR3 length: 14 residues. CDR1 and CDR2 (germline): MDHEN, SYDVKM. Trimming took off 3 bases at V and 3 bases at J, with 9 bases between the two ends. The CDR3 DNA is TGTGCCAGCAGTTTCGGGGACATCTACAATGAGCAGTTCTTC. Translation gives CASSFGDIYNEQFF.

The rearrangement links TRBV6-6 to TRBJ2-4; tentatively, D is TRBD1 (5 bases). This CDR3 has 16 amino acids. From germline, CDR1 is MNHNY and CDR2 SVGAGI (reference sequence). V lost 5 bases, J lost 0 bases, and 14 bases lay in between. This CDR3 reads CASSPRNRLAKNIQYF. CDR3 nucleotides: TGTGCCAGCAGTCCCCGCAACAGGCTAGCCAAAAACATTCAGTACTTC.

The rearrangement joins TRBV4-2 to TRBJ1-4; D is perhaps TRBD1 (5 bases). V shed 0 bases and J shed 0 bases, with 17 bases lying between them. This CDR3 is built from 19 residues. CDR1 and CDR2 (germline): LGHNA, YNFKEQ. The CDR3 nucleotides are TGTGCCAGCAGCCAAGATACCCCCTTGCTAGGGGCAACTAATGAAAAACTGTTTTTT. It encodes CASSQDTPLLGATNEKLFF.

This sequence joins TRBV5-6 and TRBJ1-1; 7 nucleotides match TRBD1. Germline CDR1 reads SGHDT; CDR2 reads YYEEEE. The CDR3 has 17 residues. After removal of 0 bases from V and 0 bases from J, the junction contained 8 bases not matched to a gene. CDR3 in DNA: TGTGCCAGCAGCTTGGCTGGACAGGAGCTCATGAACACTGAAGCTTTCTTT. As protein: CASSLAGQELMNTEAFF.